The clone carrying this T cell receptor (beta chain) was seen more than once but under ten times. The record originates from a study of response to subunit inactivated influenza vaccine. Via MiXCR, TCRdb re-called the RT-PCR reads, giving one row per CDR3 protein. The table lists 650,000 or so distinct CDR3 sequences, around 15% of them singletons. Germline loops: CDR1 DFQATT, CDR2 SNEGSKA (reference sequence). This CDR3 has 13 amino acids. V was shortened by 2 bases and J by 5 bases, with 9 bases between the two germline ends. This clonotype was obtained from a man aged 45-60 years who received an inactivated influenza vaccine. Sequencing was performed on PBMCs from blood, taken 14 days before vaccination. The chain has TRBV20-1 and TRBJ2-2; TRBD1 might be the D (6 bases). CDR3 nucleotides: TGCAGTGCTAGACCCACAGGGACCGGGGAGCTGTTTTTT. Translating it yields CSARPTGTGELFF.